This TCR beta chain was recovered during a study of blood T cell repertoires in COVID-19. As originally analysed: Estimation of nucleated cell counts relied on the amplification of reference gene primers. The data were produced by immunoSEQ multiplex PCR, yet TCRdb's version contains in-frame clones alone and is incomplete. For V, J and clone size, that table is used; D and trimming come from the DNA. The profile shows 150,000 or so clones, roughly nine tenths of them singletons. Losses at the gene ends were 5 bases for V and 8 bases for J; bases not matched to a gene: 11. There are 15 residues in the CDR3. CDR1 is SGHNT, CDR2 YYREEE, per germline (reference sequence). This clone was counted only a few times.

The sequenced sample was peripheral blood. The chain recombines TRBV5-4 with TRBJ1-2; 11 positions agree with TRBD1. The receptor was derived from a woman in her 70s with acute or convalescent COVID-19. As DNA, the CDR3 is TGTGCCAGCAGTCCGGGGGACAGGGGGTCCATCGGCTACACCTTC. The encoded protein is CASSPGDRGSIGYTF.